Below, 8 T cell receptor beta chains from the same sample are listed, as sequenced in a study of blood T cell repertoires in COVID-19. Here immunoSEQ multiplex PCR was the method, and the copy in TCRdb shows in-frame clones only, minus some. The sample consists of 140,000 to 150,000 clones, approximately 91% of them appearing once. Material for sequencing was peripheral blood. These receptors all stem from a man aged 70-80 years with acute or convalescent COVID-19.

This clone was seen just once. The chain employs TRBV30 and TRBJ2-7; 7 bases agree with TRBD2. Per the germline V gene, CDR1 is GTSNPN and CDR2 is SVGIG (reference sequence). V lost 2 bases to trimming and J lost 0 bases; unmatched junction nucleotides: 4. The CDR3 runs to 14 residues. The chain's CDR3 is CAWSTLAYSYEQYF. CDR3 in DNA: TGTGCCTGGAGTACACTAGCGTACTCCTACGAGCAGTACTTC.

The J gene is TRBJ1-4, the V gene TRBV6-6; D may be TRBD1 (6 bases). The V end was cut by 0 bases, the J end by 5 bases, with 10 bases between. The CDR3 spans 15 residues. Germline-derived CDR1 and CDR2 are MNHNY and SVGAGI (reference sequence). The CDR3 DNA reads as TGTGCCAGCAGTTACTCGGCAGGGACAAATGAAAAACTGTTTTTT. Its protein product is CASSYSAGTNEKLFF.

As for this clone: Within the sample, other DNA sequences also encode this same CDR3. The CDR3 is CASSVAADTQYF. CDR3 in DNA: TGTGCCAGCAGCGTAGCTGCAGATACGCAGTATTTT. The V and J genes are TRBV9 and TRBJ2-3; D gene ambiguous. This CDR3 is built from 12 residues. V was shortened by 0 bases and J by 4 bases, with 3 bases between the two germline ends. CDR1 and CDR2 (germline): SGDLS, YYNGEE.

The CDR3 reads CASSSADLPNEQFF. Here the CDR3 DNA reads TGTGCCAGCAGTTCCGCAGACTTGCCTAATGAGCAGTTCTTC. The chain combines TRBV6-6 with TRBJ2-1, with D hard to call. In germline, CDR1 is MNHNY, CDR2 SVGAGI (reference sequence). V was pared by 4 bases and J by 7 bases, with 14 bases between. CDR3 length equals 14 residues.

The table lists this clone with a count of one. This chain joins TRBV28 and TRBJ2-2; possibly TRBD1 for D (6 bases). CDR1 is MDHEN and CDR2 is SYDVKM in the germline V gene. The CDR3 totals 15 residues. Trimming shortened V by 2 bases and J by 0 bases, and 7 bases separated the two germline ends. CDR3 amino acids: CASSLGTTNTGELFF. CDR3 coding DNA: TGTGCCAGCAGTTTAGGGACAACGAACACCGGGGAGCTGTTTTTT.

The chain joins TRBV25-1 to TRBJ1-1; 10 nucleotides line up with TRBD1. CDR1 MGHDK and CDR2 SYGVNS come from the germline V gene. The CDR3 runs 15 residues. V shed 4 bases, J shed 3 bases, and the junction held 5 bases outside the gene matches. The CDR3 loop reads CASSGDRGVYTEAFF. CDR3 DNA sequence: TGTGCCAGCAGTGGGGACAGGGGAGTGTACACTGAAGCTTTCTTT.

This clone was seen once. The chain uses TRBV10-3 and TRBJ1-4, with 7 bases matching TRBD1. The CDR3 spans 13 residues. The V and J ends lost 6 bases and 6 bases, in that order; junction bases with no gene match: 4. CDR1 ENHRY and CDR2 SYGVKD come from the germline V gene. CDR3 bases: TGTGCCATCAGGAATACAGGGGATGAAAAACTGTTTTTT. It translates to CAIRNTGDEKLFF.

The rearrangement joins TRBV25-1 to TRBJ2-3; D is uncertain. CDR1 is MGHDK, CDR2 SYGVNS, per germline. Trimming pared 2 bases from V and 2 bases from J, leaving 5 bases between. The CDR3 extends over 13 amino acids. The CDR3 sequence: CASSETYTDTQYF. The CDR3 nucleotides read TGTGCCAGCAGTGAAACCTACACAGATACGCAGTATTTT.